This T cell receptor beta chain originates from a study of CD8+ T cells in alopecia areata. The overall study: Treated individuals took tofacitinib by mouth, 5 to 10 mg twice daily. Study conclusions and caveats: In scalp, tofacitinib significantly decreased clonality and expanded CD8+ clones among the top 100.

Notes on this clone: Its antigen is not known.

cDNA reverse transcribed from extracted RNA served as the sequencing template. Sequencing was performed with immunoSEQ multiplex PCR; in TCRdb, only in-frame clones are kept and a portion is missing. This sample carries 150,000 to 200,000 clones, just under 65% of them seen once, and the ten largest clones take 1.3%. Looked up from germline, CDR1 is GTSNPN and CDR2 is SVGIG (reference sequence). This CDR3 region has 12 residues. Trimming removed 5 bases from V and 3 bases from J, with 11 bases in between. Sample treatment: oral pan-JAK inhibitor, 5-10 mg twice daily. The sequencing here drew on CD4+ T cells sorted from blood, taken around week 50, from a patient treated with tofacitinib. The V and J genes are TRBV30 and TRBJ2-7; D is undetermined. The source of this sequence is a human donor with alopecia areata. The CDR3: CAWGDTGYEQYF. The DNA of the CDR3 is TGTGCCTGGGGAGACACCGGCTACGAGCAGTACTTC. Combining the CDR3 with reference TRBV30 and TRBJ2-7 gives the whole variable domain SQTIHQWPATLVQPVGSPLSLECTVEGTSNPNLYWYRQAAGRGLQLLFYSVGIGQISSEVPQNLSASRPQDRQFILSSKKLLLSDSGFYLCAWGDTGYEQYFGPGTRLTVT.